The sequence of this T cell receptor (beta chain) was determined in a study of blood T cell repertoires in COVID-19. Authors' data handling: Using reference gene primer amplification, nucleated cell counts were estimated. Data came from immunoSEQ multiplex PCR; TCRdb stores just in-frame clones and leaves some out. The V and J calls and clone size come from that table; D and trimming were worked out from the DNA. The repertoire includes 70,000 to 90,000 clones, more than 75% of them detected once, and 0.95% to 1.5% sits in the top ten. V gave up 5 bases and J gave up 6 bases, with 17 bases separating them. The length of the CDR3 is 15 residues. The V gene's germline CDR1 is LGHDT and CDR2 YNNKEL (reference sequence).

The sample taken for sequencing was peripheral blood. The rearrangement links TRBV3-1 (or the pseudogene TRBV3-2) to TRBJ2-1, with D possibly being TRBD1 (6 bases). The sequence derives from a woman aged 80 or older with acute or convalescent COVID-19. The CDR3 DNA reads as TGTGCCAGCAGCGAAAGAAGGGGGTCAATCAATGAGCAGTTCTTC. This encodes CASSERRGSINEQFF.